This TCR beta chain was profiled in a study of vaccination and CD4 T cells after COVID-19. CDR3 length equals 13 residues. Looked up from germline, CDR1 is SEHNR and CDR2 is FQNEAQ (reference sequence). V was trimmed by 3 bases and J by 1 base, leaving 6 bases between them. Documented treatment: roughly 10-day PBMC culture with coronavirus spike peptide pools or control peptides (ViraFEST assay). Cultures of PBMCs, two million per well, were set up with 10 IU/ml IL-2 and roughly 9.5 ug/ml peptide pools. Sequenced with the Oncomine TCR Beta short-read assay was DNA taken from cultured CD4+ T cells. Using its own MiXCR run on the PCR reads, TCRdb lists one record per CDR3 protein. The profile shows over 10,000 distinct CDR3 sequences, 41% of them singletons. The sample holds a few counts of this clonotype. Its specificity is unknown.

The sequenced sample was CD4+ T cells from blood, cultured in vitro, obtained after SARS-CoV-2 vaccination. V gene TRBV7-9 combines with J gene TRBJ1-1; D remains unclear. This sequence originates from a human donor who had recovered from COVID-19. The CDR3 is CASSFTKNTEAFF. CDR3 bases: TGTGCCAGCAGCTTCACGAAGAACACTGAAGCTTTCTTT.